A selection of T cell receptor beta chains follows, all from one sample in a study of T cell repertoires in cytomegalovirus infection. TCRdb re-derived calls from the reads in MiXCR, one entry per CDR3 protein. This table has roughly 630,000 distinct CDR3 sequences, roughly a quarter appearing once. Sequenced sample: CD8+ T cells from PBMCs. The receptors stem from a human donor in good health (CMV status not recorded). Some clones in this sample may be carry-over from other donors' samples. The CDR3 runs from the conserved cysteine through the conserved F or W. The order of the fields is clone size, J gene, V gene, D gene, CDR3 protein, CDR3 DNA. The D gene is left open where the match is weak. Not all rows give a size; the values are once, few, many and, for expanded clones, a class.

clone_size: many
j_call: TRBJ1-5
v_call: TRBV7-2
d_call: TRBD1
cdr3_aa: CASSLRGGVNQPQHF
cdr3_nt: TGTGCCAGCAGCTTAAGAGGGGGCGTCAATCAGCCCCAGCATTTT

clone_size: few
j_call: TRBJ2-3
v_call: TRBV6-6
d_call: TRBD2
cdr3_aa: CASSPPKAGGPTDTQYF
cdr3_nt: TGTGCCAGCAGTCCTCCCAAAGCGGGGGGTCCCACAGATACGCAGTATTTT

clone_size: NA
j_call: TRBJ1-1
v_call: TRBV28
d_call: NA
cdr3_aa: CASSLWGSLNTEAFF
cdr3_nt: TGTGCCAGCAGTTTATGGGGCAGCTTGAACACTGAAGCTTTCTTT

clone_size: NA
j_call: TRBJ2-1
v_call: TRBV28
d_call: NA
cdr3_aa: CASSSQESAYNEQFF
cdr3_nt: TGTGCCAGCAGTTCCCAGGAGTCGGCCTACAATGAGCAGTTCTTC

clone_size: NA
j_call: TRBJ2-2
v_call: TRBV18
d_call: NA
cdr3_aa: CASSPGHLNTGELFF
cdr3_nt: TGTGCCAGCTCACCGGGGCACCTGAACACCGGGGAGCTGTTTTTT

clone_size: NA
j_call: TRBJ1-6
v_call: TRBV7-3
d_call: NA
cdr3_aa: CASSLSGMQFSPLHF
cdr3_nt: TGTGCCAGCAGCTTGTCGGGAATGCAATTTTCACCCCTCCACTTT

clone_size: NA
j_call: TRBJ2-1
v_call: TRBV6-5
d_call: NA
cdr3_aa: CASSIRETYNEQFF
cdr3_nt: TGTGCCAGCAGTATAAGGGAGACCTACAATGAGCAGTTCTTC

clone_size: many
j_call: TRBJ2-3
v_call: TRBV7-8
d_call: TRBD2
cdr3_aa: CASSSLLAGYTDTQYF
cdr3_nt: TGTGCCAGCAGCTCCCTACTAGCGGGGTACACAGATACGCAGTATTTT

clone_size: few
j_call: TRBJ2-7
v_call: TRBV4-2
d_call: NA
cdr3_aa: CASSQDDEQYF
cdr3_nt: TGTGCCAGCAGCCAAGATGACGAGCAGTACTTC

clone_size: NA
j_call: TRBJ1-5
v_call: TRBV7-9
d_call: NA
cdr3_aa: CASSWFDNQPQHF
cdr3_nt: TGTGCCAGCAGTTGGTTTGACAATCAGCCCCAGCATTTT

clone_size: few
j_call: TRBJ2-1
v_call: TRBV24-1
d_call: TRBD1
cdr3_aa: CATSDLATGGAYNEQFF
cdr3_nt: TGTGCCACCAGTGATTTGGCCACAGGGGGCGCCTACAATGAGCAGTTCTTC

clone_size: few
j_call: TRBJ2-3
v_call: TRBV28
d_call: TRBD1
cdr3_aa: CASTYTGTGKTDTQYF
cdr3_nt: TGTGCCAGCACATACACCGGGACAGGGAAGACAGATACGCAGTATTTT

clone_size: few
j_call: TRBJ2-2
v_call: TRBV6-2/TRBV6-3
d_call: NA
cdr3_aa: CASVGIPRTGELFF
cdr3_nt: TGTGCCAGCGTCGGGATTCCGAGGACCGGGGAGCTGTTTTTT

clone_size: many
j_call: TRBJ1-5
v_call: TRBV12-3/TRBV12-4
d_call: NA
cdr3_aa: CASSLKLGQANQPQHF
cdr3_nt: TGTGCCAGCAGTTTAAAGCTAGGGCAGGCCAATCAGCCCCAGCATTTT

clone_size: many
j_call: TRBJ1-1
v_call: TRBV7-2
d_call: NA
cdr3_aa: CASSSGRGVLNTEAFF
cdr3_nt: TGTGCCAGCAGCTCCGGGCGGGGTGTCCTGAACACTGAAGCTTTCTTT

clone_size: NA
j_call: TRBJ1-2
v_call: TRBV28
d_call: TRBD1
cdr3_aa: CASEGTDYGYTF
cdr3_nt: TGTGCCTCCGAAGGGACAGACTATGGCTACACCTTC

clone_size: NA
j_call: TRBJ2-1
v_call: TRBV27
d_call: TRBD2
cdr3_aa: CASAAYWTSGGSYNEQFF
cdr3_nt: TGTGCCAGCGCCGCGTATTGGACTAGCGGGGGATCCTACAATGAGCAGTTCTTC

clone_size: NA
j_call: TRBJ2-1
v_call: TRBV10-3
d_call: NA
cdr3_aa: CAISDSGPSFF
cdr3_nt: TGTGCCATCAGTGATTCCGGGCCCTCGTTCTTC

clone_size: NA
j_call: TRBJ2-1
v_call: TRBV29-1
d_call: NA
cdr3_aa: CLLRTAYNEQFF
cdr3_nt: TGCCTCTTAAGAACAGCCTACAATGAGCAGTTCTTC

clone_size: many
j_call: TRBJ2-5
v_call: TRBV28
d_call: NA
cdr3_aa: CASSLLPGLETQYF
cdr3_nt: TGTGCCAGCAGTCTTCTACCAGGGTTGGAGACCCAGTACTTC

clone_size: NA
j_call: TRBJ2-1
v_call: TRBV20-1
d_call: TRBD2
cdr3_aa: CSASDSGGSYNEQFF
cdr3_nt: TGCAGTGCTAGTGATAGCGGGGGCTCCTACAATGAGCAGTTCTTC

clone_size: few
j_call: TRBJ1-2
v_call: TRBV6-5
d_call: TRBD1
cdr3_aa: CASTAGGEGYTF
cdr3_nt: TGTGCCAGCACCGCAGGGGGCGAGGGCTACACCTTC

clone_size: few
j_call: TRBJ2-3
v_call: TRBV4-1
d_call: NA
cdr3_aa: CASSQEGGSLRADTQYF
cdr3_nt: TGCGCCAGCAGCCAAGAAGGGGGGTCTCTACGGGCAGATACGCAGTATTTT

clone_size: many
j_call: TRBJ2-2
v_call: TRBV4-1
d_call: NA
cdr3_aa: CASSQAYYSLPNTGELFF
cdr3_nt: TGCGCCAGCAGCCAAGCGTATTACAGCCTTCCGAACACCGGGGAGCTGTTTTTT

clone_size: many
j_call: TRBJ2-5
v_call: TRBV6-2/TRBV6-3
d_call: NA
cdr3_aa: CASSYSNTPQETQYF
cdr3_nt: TGTGCCAGCAGTTACTCGAATACACCTCAAGAGACCCAGTACTTC

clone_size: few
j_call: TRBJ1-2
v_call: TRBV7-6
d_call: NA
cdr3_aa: CASSSYDGYGYTF
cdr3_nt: TGTGCCAGCAGCTCGTACGACGGTTATGGCTACACCTTC

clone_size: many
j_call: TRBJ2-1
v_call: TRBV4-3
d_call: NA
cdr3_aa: CASSQDGSEQFF
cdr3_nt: TGCGCCAGCAGCCAAGATGGAAGTGAGCAGTTCTTC

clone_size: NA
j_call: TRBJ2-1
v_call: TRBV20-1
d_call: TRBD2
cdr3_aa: CSARDRGNRGGIHNEQFF
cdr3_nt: TGCAGTGCTAGAGATAGGGGTAACCGGGGGGGTATCCACAATGAGCAGTTCTTC

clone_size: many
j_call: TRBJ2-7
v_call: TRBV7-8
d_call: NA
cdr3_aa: CASSPGHPSSYEQYF
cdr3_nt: TGTGCCAGCAGCCCGGGGCACCCGAGCTCCTACGAGCAGTACTTC

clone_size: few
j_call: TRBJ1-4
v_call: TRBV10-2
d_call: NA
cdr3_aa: CASMKSQGRNEKLFF
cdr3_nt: TGCGCCAGCATGAAGTCCCAGGGACGTAATGAAAAACTGTTTTTT

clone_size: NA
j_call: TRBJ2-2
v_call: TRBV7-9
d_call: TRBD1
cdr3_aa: CASSLAGTGANTGELFF
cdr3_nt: TGTGCCAGCAGCTTAGCCGGGACAGGGGCGAACACCGGGGAGCTGTTTTTT

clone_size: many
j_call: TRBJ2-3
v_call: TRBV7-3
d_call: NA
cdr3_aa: CASSPGDTDTQYF
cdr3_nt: TGTGCCAGCAGCCCAGGGGACACAGATACGCAGTATTTT

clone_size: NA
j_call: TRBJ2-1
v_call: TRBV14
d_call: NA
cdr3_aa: CASSQATALAYNEQFF
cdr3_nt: TGTGCCAGCAGCCAAGCGACAGCGCTAGCCTACAATGAGCAGTTCTTC

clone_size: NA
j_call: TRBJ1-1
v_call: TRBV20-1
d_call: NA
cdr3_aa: CSTATGLNTEACF
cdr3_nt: TGCAGTACTGCTACAGGACTGAACACTGAAGCTTGCTTT

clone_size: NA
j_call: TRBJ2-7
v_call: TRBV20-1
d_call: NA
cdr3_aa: CSARGPEGVQYF
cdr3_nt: TGCAGTGCTAGAGGTCCCGAGGGCGTCCAGTACTTC

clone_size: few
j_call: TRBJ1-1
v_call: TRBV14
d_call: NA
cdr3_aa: CASSQDGQGNTEAFF
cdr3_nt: TGTGCCAGCAGCCAAGATGGTCAGGGGAACACTGAAGCTTTCTTT

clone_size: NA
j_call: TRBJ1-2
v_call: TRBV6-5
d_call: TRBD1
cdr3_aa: CASSSPRQGEGYTF
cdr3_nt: TGTGCCAGCAGCTCCCCGAGACAGGGAGAAGGCTACACCTTC

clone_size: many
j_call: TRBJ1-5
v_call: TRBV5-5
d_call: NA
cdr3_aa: CASSLGGINQPQHF
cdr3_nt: TGTGCCAGCAGTCTAGGTGGCATCAATCAGCCCCAGCATTTT

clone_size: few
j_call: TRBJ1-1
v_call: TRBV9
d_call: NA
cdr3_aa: CASSEKMNTEAFF
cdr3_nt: TGTGCCAGCAGCGAGAAGATGAACACTGAAGCTTTCTTT

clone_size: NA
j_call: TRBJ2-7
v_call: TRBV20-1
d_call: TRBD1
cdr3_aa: CSAPGQFYEQYF
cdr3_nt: TGCAGTGCTCCGGGACAGTTCTACGAGCAGTACTTC

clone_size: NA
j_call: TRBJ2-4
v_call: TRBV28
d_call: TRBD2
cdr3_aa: CASSRLAAGRQNIQYF
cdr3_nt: TGTGCCAGCAGTAGACTAGCGGCAGGCCGCCAAAACATTCAGTACTTC

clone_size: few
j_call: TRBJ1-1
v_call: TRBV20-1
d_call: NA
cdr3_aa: CSARDEMGGPEAFF
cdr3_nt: TGCAGTGCTAGAGATGAGATGGGAGGTCCTGAAGCTTTCTTT

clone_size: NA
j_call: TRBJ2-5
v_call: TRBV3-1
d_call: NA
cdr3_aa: CASSQEGYVPQEGQYF
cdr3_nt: TGTGCCAGCAGCCAAGAGGGGTACGTACCTCAAGAAGGCCAGTACTTC

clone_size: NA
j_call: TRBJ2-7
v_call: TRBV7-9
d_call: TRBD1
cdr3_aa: CASSHRDRGHEQYF
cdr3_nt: TGTGCCAGCAGCCACCGGGACAGGGGCCACGAGCAGTACTTC

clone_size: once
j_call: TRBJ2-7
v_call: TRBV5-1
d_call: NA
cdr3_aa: CASSSHSYEQYF
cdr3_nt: TGCGCCAGCAGCTCTCACAGTTACGAGCAGTACTTC

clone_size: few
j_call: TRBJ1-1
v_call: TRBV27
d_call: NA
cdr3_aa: CASSRPTGGITEAFF
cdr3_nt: TGTGCCAGCAGTCGCCCGACAGGCGGAATCACTGAAGCTTTCTTT

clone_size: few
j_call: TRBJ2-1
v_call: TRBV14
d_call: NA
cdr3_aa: CASSQFKRTAFDEQFF
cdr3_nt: TGTGCCAGCAGCCAATTTAAAAGGACAGCTTTTGATGAGCAGTTCTTC

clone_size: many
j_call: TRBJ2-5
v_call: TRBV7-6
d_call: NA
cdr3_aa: CASSLRAPGQETQYF
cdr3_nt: TGTGCCAGCAGCTTAAGGGCCCCAGGCCAAGAGACCCAGTACTTC

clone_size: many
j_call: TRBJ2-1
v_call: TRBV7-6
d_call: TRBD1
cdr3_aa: CASSNTGTETYNEQFF
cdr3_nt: TGTGCCAGCAGTAACACCGGGACAGAAACCTACAATGAGCAGTTCTTC

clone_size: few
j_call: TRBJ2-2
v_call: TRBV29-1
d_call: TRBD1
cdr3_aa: CSIGTGDINTGELFF
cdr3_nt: TGCAGCATCGGGACAGGAGACATCAACACCGGGGAGCTGTTTTTT

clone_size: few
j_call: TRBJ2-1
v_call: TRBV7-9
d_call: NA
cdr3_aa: CASSLDVRLNSYNEQFF
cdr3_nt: TGTGCCAGCAGCTTAGATGTCAGACTGAACTCCTACAATGAGCAGTTCTTC

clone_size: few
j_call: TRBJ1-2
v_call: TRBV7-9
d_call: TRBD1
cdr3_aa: CASRDRQGAVDGYTF
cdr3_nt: TGTGCCAGCAGAGACCGACAGGGAGCGGTCGATGGCTACACCTTC

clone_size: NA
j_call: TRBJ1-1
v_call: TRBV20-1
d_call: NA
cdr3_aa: CSAPQGTEAFF
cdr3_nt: TGCAGTGCTCCCCAGGGGACTGAAGCTTTCTTT

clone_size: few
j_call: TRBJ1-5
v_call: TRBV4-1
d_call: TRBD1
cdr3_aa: CASSQNRGDQPQHF
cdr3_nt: TGCGCCAGCAGCCAAAACAGGGGGGATCAGCCCCAGCATTTT

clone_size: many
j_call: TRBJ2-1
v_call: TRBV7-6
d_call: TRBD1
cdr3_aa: CASSRGQGIYIPDEQFF
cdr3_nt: TGTGCCAGCAGCCGAGGACAGGGAATCTACATTCCGGATGAGCAGTTCTTC